The clone carrying this TCR beta chain has only one observation. CD3+CD4+ and CD3+CD8+ cells were FACS-sorted from thawed unstimulated PBMCs. Germline CDR1 and CDR2: KGHSH and LQKENI. Trimming removed 3 bases from V and 5 bases from J, with 13 bases in between. The CDR3 is 14 amino acids. This sample stems from a study of T cell clones after liver transplantation. Measured with immunoSEQ multiplex PCR; TCRdb has only the in-frame clones, and not every one. Of about 80,000 clones detected, 82% appear once; the ten largest clones hold around 0.5%. This specimen consisted of CD4+ T cells from blood, obtained 45 to 46 months after liver transplant. The J gene is TRBJ2-5, the V gene TRBV18; tentative D call: TRBD1 (6 bases). The source of this sequence is a human patient who received a liver transplant. Some T cells may originate from the graft donor. The CDR3 protein is CASSPPGQRETQYF. The CDR3 DNA is TGTGCCAGCTCACCCCCTGGACAGCGTGAGACCCAGTACTTC. Based on the CDR3 plus reference TRBV18 and TRBJ2-5, the full variable domain is NAGVMQNPRHLVRRRGQEARLRCSPMKGHSHVYWYRQLPEEGLKFMVYLQKENIIDESGMPKERFSAEFPKEGPSILRIQQVVRGDSAAYFCASSPPGQRETQYFGPGTRLLVL.